This TCR beta chain was captured in a study of T cell responses to AZD1222 COVID-19 vaccine. Only in-frame clones appear in the TCRdb table, and some are missing; sequencing was by immunoSEQ multiplex PCR. The data contain about 110,000 clones, roughly 87% of them singletons. Judged by abundance, this clone is medium-sized. Losses at the gene ends were 3 bases for V and 6 bases for J; bases not matched to a gene: 7. Germline V gives CDR1 MNHEY, CDR2 SMNVEV (reference sequence). This CDR3 comprises 15 residues. This receptor was taken from an adult in good health. The genes are TRBV27 and TRBJ2-1, with 8 nucleotides matching TRBD2. Source: peripheral blood, taken on day 0 of MenACWY control vaccination. The CDR3 DNA sequence: TGTGCCAGCAGTTTGGAGCGGGGGCCCCCCAATGAGCAGTTCTTC. Translation: CASSLERGPPNEQFF.